Listed below are T cell receptor beta chains from one sample, sequenced in a study of lung T cells in sarcoidosis with Löfgren's syndrome. TCRdb ran MiXCR on the reads and lists one entry per CDR3 protein. In the table there are about 1,100 distinct CDR3 sequences, roughly 23% of which are singletons. The specimen sequenced was CD4+ T cells from PBMCs. These receptors were obtained from a human donor with sarcoidosis (Löfgren's syndrome or another form), or a control subject (not recorded which). Each CDR3 is given with its conserved first and last residue.

CASNYSADPSDTIYF	TRBV6-2/TRBV6-3	TRBJ1-3
CASRDSNTGELFF	TRBV19	TRBJ2-2
CASSSRTERQETQYF	TRBV28	TRBJ2-5
CSAPRRADTQYF	TRBV20-1	TRBJ2-3
CSACQQGARYEQYF	TRBV20-1	TRBJ2-7
CASSLSLSEAFF	TRBV7-9	TRBJ1-1
CASRTYSNQPQHF	TRBV2	TRBJ1-5
CASSHWRSTDTQYF	TRBV7-2	TRBJ2-3
CASSYRTTALSYNEQFF	TRBV3-1	TRBJ2-1
CASSLRETNYGYTF	TRBV6-1	TRBJ1-2
CSPQDLTGLYEQYF	TRBV20-1	TRBJ2-7
CASSPGGGELQETQYF	TRBV3-1	TRBJ2-5
CASSLGRAGTDTQYF	TRBV5-1	TRBJ2-3
CSAREGTKTDTQYF	TRBV20-1	TRBJ2-3
CASSPPPDTQYF	TRBV5-8	TRBJ2-3
CASSYIPTLAGVNEQYF	TRBV6-1	TRBJ2-7
CASSPGGDTTYEQYF	TRBV9	TRBJ2-7
CASSASSGRKSTGELFF	TRBV6-1	TRBJ2-2
CASSERATLAKNIQYF	TRBV3-1	TRBJ2-4
CASREDRVDSNTEASF	TRBV19	TRBJ1-1
CSARGRGTNQPQHF	TRBV20-1	TRBJ1-5
CASSRLLTDTQYF	TRBV6-1	TRBJ2-3
CASSFLDEQFF	TRBV9	TRBJ2-1
CASSPGGSSPLHF	TRBV25-1	TRBJ1-6
CASSLAGNYGYTF	TRBV9	TRBJ1-2
CASVGPGQGAWQPQHF	TRBV6-1	TRBJ1-5
CSARDGGGPADTQYF	TRBV20-1	TRBJ2-3
CASSYSSRGNYGYTF	TRBV6-6	TRBJ1-2
CASSPPGGGEYF	TRBV18	TRBJ2-7
CASSLAGDRSRTEAFF	TRBV7-2	TRBJ1-1
CASSHADSQETQYF	TRBV4-3	TRBJ2-5
CASSNFVGGNYEQYF	TRBV3-1	TRBJ2-7
CATSSDSGSSYEQYF	TRBV15	TRBJ2-7
CASSYSGGRFSNQPQHF	TRBV6-6	TRBJ1-5
CASSLVSGNYGYTF	TRBV11-2	TRBJ1-2
CSARQTGAGELFF	TRBV20-1	TRBJ2-2